Below, one T cell receptor beta chain is given with its context. Antigen unknown. Expressed TCRB transcripts got sequenced, as all isolated RNA was reverse transcribed. Clones were read by immunoSEQ multiplex PCR, and TCRdb kept only the in-frame ones, dropping some. The repertoire holds hundreds of thousands of clones, with about a sixth as singletons. The V and J ends lost 8 bases and 2 bases respectively, with 16 bases between them. CDR1 MGHRA and CDR2 YSYEKL come from the germline V gene. The CDR3 sequence is 14 residues long. This sample is drawn from a study of beta chain features in type 1 diabetes. Study outcomes and limitations: The naive, central memory and Treg TCRB repertoires showed an apparent similarity that was greater among patients than among healthy donors. In every one of the four CD4+ subsets, TCRB CDR3s were moderately but significantly shorter in Type 1 diabetes patients. Whether TCRB rearrangement is influenced by HLA type went unresolved here.

This TCR came from a young man in good health. Sequenced sample: naive CD4+ T cells from blood. V and J are TRBV4-1 and TRBJ2-7; D could derive from TRBD1 or TRBD2 (6 bases each). CDR3 sequence reads: CASGGGSATYEQYF. CDR3 coding DNA: TGCGCCAGCGGAGGGGGGTCCGCTACCTACGAGCAGTACTTC.